This T cell receptor (beta chain) is from a study of blood T cell repertoires in COVID-19. Repertoires were generated with immunoSEQ multiplex PCR, while TCRdb's copy carries only in-frame clones and drops some. Among about 110,000 clones listed, about 80% were seen once. The CDR3 has 15 amino acids. In germline, CDR1 is SGHTA, CDR2 FQGNSA. The junction had 5 bases not matched to a gene; V was cut back by 4 bases and J by 4 bases. This receptor was identified in a woman in her 70s with acute or convalescent COVID-19. The chain employs TRBV7-2 and TRBJ1-4, with 8 bases aligning to TRBD1. Source material: peripheral blood. The CDR3 coding sequence is TGTGCCAGCAGCTCCTCAGGGGGCGGTAATGAAAAACTGTTTTTT. Amino acid sequence: CASSSSGGGNEKLFF.